Given below is one T cell receptor (beta chain) in context. The sample comes from a study of response to subunit inactivated influenza vaccine. MiXCR was run by TCRdb on the RT-PCR reads, yielding one entry per CDR3 protein. This sample has about 570,000 distinct CDR3 sequences, with 11% found just once. This CDR3 contains 16 residues. Unmatched junction bases numbered 3, after V lost 7 bases and J lost 1 base. Germline CDR1 is MNHNS and CDR2 is SASEGT. The data were also submitted as part of a second study, on T cells expressing NK-cell markers. As that study records: TCR beta cDNA was generated via 5'RACE template switching incorporating UMIs. The study sequenced eight donors, seven HCMV-seropositive and one seronegative. Whether expanded NKG2C+ T cell clones were HCMV specific stayed uncertain.

The chain couples TRBV6-1 to TRBJ2-2; 13 nucleotides match TRBD2. The sequence was collected from a man aged 50-60 years who received an inactivated influenza vaccine. Sequences were derived from PBMCs from blood, sampled on the day of vaccination. This CDR3 reads CASKGLAGMNTGELFF. CDR3 coding DNA: TGTGCCAGCAAGGGACTAGCGGGAATGAACACCGGGGAGCTGTTTTTT.